This TCR beta chain was documented in a study of T cells after yellow fever vaccination. This CDR3 is 12 amino acids long. Trimming took 3 bases from V and 6 from J, leaving 10 bases between them. Germline CDR1 SGHNT, CDR2 YYREEE (reference sequence). This clonotype was counted many times. In TCRdb, the 5' RACE reads were re-called with MiXCR into one record per CDR3 protein. The data show approximately 250,000 distinct CDR3 sequences, 6% to 8% seen once. The specimen comprised CD4+ T cells sorted from PBMCs, sampled on the day of the yellow fever booster vaccination. The chain joins TRBV5-4 to TRBJ2-7; D gene ambiguous. The sequence was obtained from a man in his thirties or forties who received the YFV17D yellow fever vaccine. The DNA for the CDR3 is TGTGCCAGCAGCTCCCACGAAACCGAGCAGTACTTC. It translates to CASSSHETEQYF. Full variable domain (rest looked up from reference TRBV5-4 and TRBJ2-7): ETGVTQSPTHLIKTRGQQVTLRCSSQSGHNTVSWYQQALGQGPQFIFQYYREEENGRGNFPPRFSGLQFPNYSSELNVNALELDDSALYLCASSSHETEQYFGPGTRLTVT.